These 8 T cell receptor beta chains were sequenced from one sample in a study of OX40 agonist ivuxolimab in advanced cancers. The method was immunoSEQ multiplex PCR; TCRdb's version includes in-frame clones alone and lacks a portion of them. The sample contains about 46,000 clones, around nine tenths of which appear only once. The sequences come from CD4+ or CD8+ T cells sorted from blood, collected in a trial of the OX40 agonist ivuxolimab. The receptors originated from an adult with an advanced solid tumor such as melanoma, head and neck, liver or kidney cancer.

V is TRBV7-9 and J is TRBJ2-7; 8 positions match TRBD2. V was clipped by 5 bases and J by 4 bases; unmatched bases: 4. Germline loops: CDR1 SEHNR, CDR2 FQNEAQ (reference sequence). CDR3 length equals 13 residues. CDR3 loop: CASSPGGRYEQYF. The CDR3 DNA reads TGTGCCAGCAGCCCGGGAGGGAGGTACGAGCAGTACTTC.

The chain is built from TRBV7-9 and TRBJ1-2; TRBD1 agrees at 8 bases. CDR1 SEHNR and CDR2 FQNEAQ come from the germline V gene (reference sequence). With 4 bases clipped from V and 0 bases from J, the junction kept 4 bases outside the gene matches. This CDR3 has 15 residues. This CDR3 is CASSSDRAANYGYTF. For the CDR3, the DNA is TGTGCCAGCAGCTCGGACAGGGCTGCTAACTATGGCTACACCTTC.

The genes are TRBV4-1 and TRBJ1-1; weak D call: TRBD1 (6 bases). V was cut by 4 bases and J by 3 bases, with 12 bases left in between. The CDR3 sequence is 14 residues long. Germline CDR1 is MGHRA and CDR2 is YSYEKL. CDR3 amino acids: CASSRVAGDTEAFF. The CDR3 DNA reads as TGCGCCAGCAGCCGAGTTGCAGGGGACACTGAAGCTTTCTTT.

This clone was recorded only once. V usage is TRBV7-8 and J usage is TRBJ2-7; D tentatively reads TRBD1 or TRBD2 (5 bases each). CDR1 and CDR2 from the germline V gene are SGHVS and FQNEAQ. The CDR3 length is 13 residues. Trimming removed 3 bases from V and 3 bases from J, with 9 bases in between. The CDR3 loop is CASSLGRDYEQYF. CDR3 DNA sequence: TGTGCCAGCAGCTTGGGACGGGACTACGAGCAGTACTTC.

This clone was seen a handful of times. The CDR3 DNA reads TGTGCCAGCAGCAAAGCGCATGACGAGGGCTATGGCTACACCTTC. Its translation is CASSKAHDEGYGYTF. This chain uses TRBV21-1 with TRBJ1-2. TRBV21-1 is a pseudogene. The CDR3 sequence is 15 residues long.

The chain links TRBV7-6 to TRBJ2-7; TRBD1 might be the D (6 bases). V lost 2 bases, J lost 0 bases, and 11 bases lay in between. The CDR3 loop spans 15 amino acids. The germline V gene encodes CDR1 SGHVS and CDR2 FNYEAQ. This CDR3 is CASSLIRDNSYEQYF. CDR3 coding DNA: TGTGCCAGCAGCTTAATCCGGGACAACTCCTACGAGCAGTACTTC.

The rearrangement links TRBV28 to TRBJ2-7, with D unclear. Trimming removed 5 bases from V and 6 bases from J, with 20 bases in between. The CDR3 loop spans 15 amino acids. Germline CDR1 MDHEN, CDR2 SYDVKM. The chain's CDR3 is CASSQTGWGRSEQYF. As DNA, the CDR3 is TGTGCCAGCAGTCAAACGGGTTGGGGAAGAAGCGAGCAGTACTTC.

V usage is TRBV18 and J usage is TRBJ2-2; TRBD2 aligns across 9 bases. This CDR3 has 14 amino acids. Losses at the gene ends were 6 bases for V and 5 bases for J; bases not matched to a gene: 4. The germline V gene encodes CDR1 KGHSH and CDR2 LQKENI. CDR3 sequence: CASSPSGGTGELFF. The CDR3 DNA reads TGTGCCAGCTCCCCCAGCGGGGGGACCGGGGAGCTGTTTTTT.